This T cell receptor beta chain is from a study of graft-versus-host responses after intestinal transplantation (dated by TCRdb to the early 2020s). Concerning the study at large: The transplants that recipients received were multivisceral, liver-intestinal, or isolated intestinal. Anti-thymocyte globulin induction was given to all recipients, followed by maintenance tacrolimus and steroids for two to three years. After intestinal transplantation, graft-versus-host and host-versus-graft alloreactive T cell clones were followed in the graft, circulation and bone marrow using bulk TCR-beta CDR3 sequencing. To identify alloreactive clones, pre-transplant mixed lymphocyte reaction products were sequenced and then compared with unstimulated pre-transplant donor and recipient T cells. Of the approximately 25 intestinal transplant recipients enrolled in the cohort, one of whom was a retransplant, 3 patients without pretransplant specimens were excluded. Donor T cell macrochimerism was defined as a peak of at least 4% donor T cells among recipient peripheral blood mononuclear cells. Rather than being sequenced by the commercial service, samples from a few later patients were sequenced in-house on an Illumina MiSeq and processed with MiXCR.

This clone has only a few counts. The record has no base qualities; no much larger clone is one base away. CDR1 and CDR2 were assigned from the germline V gene as SGHVS and FNYEAQ. From the cysteine through the phenylalanine, the CDR3 covers 10 amino acids. The kept DNA is CDR3 alone, 30 bases in frame from the first base. The trim is 5 bases for V and 4 bases for J, with a gap of 2 bases between the germline ends. The sample's time point, from its label and the paper: cells obtained before transplantation from donor or recipient. In mixed lymphocyte reactions, approximately 200,000 CFSE-labeled pre-transplant responders were plated with approximately 200,000 irradiated violet-dye-labeled stimulators and cultured for 6 days. Proliferating CD3+CD4+CFSE-low and CD3+CD8+CFSE-low responder cells were FACS-sorted on a BD Influx sorter after the mixed lymphocyte reaction. Receptors were amplified or captured by the immunoSEQ multiplex PCR assay. In most patients, genomic DNA was isolated using the Qiagen DNeasy Blood and Tissue Kit and sent frozen to Adaptive Biotechnologies for TCR sequencing. High-throughput TCR-beta CDR3 sequencing of genomic DNA from most patients was performed by Adaptive Biotechnologies. In the paper's pipeline: TCR sequencing data for over 15 patients were retrieved from Adaptive's ImmunoSEQ software; a few other patients were processed with MiXCR and VDJtools. To correct CD4 versus CD8 sorting errors, any sequence found in both subsets at a frequency ratio below 5:1 was removed. CDR3 nucleotide sequences shared between donor and recipient were removed because the origin of such sequences could not be assigned. At least 2-fold expansion over unstimulated cells and a minimum CFSE-low frequency of 0.002% (template counts) or 0.001% (read counts) were required for clones to be classified as alloreactive. Clones were considered mappable if detected in sequenced pre-transplant spleen, lymph node, or MLR CFSE-low populations of the donor or recipient. The cumulative frequency of alloreactive clones was calculated as a percentage of all sequences, weighted by copy number. TCRdb holds this immuneACCESS table with in-frame rearrangements only. Some clones are missing; in checked studies, unresolved V genes explain under half, and the rest has no known cause. V and J calls and clone size are copied from that table; D and trimming were computed from the DNA. The sample table shows over 15,000 clones, and approximately 38% are seen once. The top ten clones comprise over 3% of the sample.

General study outcomes and caveats: The relatively low number and heterogeneity of intestinal transplant patients limited the conclusions. Early after transplant, peak levels of circulating GvH clones were found to be associated with declines in HvG clones. In patients with donor T cell macrochimerism, the allografts had high GvH to HvG T cell clonal ratios. GvH clones were detected in recipient bone marrow, and some appeared earlier in ileal mucosa or blood, consistent with an intestinal mucosal origin.

The receptor was derived from a human patient who received an intestinal transplant. The sequenced sample was alloreactive CD8+ T cells from a mixed lymphocyte reaction culture, obtained before intestinal transplant. The label giving this sample's cell subset or site can be read as: CFSE-low proliferating T cells sorted from approximately six-day pre-transplant mixed lymphocyte reaction (GvH or HvG direction). Recombination connected TRBV7-6 to TRBJ1-2, with no D gene named confidently. The DNA sequence is as follows: TGTGCCAGCAGCCTCTATGGCTACACCTTC. Translation gives CASSLYGYTF.